What follows are 3 T cell receptor beta chains derived from one specimen sequenced in a study of T cells in Graves' hyperthyroidism and ophthalmopathy. TCR beta CDR3 region amplification was performed from RNA transcripts. With the HTBI primer set, the TCR CDR3 went through a first round of RT-PCR. TCRdb reprocessed the multiplex PCR reads via MiXCR and lists one record per CDR3 protein. Of 700,000 to 850,000 distinct CDR3 sequences listed, just over 35% are singletons. The sample was blood. These receptors were collected from a woman in her 40s with Graves' hyperthyroidism.

This clonotype turned up a few times. J is TRBJ1-5 and V is TRBV7-9, with no clear D. The ends were cut back, 9 bases at V and 2 bases at J, with 8 bases in the middle. Germline V lookup: CDR1 SEHNR, CDR2 FQNEAQ (reference sequence). The CDR3 loop spans 12 amino acids. In DNA, the CDR3 is TGTGCCAGTAGATTTGGCAATCAGCCCCAGCATTTT. Amino acid sequence: CASRFGNQPQHF.

Many counts were recorded for this clonotype. J is TRBJ1-4 and V is TRBV7-9, with D unresolved. Germline V gene sequence: CDR1 SEHNR, CDR2 FQNEAQ (reference sequence). The CDR3 totals 15 residues. The V end lost 1 base, the J end lost 3 bases, and 9 bases lay between the germline ends. CDR3 nucleotide sequence: TGTGCCAGCAGCTTAGATGGCGGATCTAATGAAAAACTGTTTTTT. Encoded protein: CASSLDGGSNEKLFF.

The J gene is TRBJ2-7, the V gene TRBV10-3, with D possibly matching TRBD1 (6 bases). The CDR3 is 13 residues long. The germline V gene encodes CDR1 ENHRY and CDR2 SYGVKD. The CDR3 nucleotides are TGTGCTAGAGGACAGTGGGACTCCTACGAGCAGTACTTC. Amino acid sequence: CARGQWDSYEQYF.